A selection of T cell receptor beta chains follows, all from one sample in a study of cytomegalovirus exposure and HLA in healthy donors. Profiling relied on immunoSEQ multiplex PCR, and the TCRdb table lists in-frame clones only, not all of them. The table has over 150,000 clones, roughly 79% seen once. Sequencing was performed on PBMCs. The receptors shown here come from a woman in her 50s in good health and CMV-seronegative. CDR3s include the opening cysteine and the closing phenylalanine or tryptophan. The D gene is left open where the match is weak. Part of the rows lack a size; the others show once, few, many or a class for expanded clones.

V gene: TRBV18
clone size: -
J gene: TRBJ1-1
D gene: -
CDR3 protein: CASSDSLGGAEAFF
CDR3 DNA: TGTGCCAGCTCGGACAGCCTTGGGGGGGCTGAAGCTTTCTTT

V gene: TRBV5-1
clone size: -
J gene: TRBJ2-3
D gene: TRBD2
CDR3 protein: CASSLAGGPDTQYF
CDR3 DNA: TGCGCCAGCAGTCTAGCGGGGGGGCCAGATACGCAGTATTTT

V gene: TRBV5-5
clone size: -
J gene: TRBJ1-2
D gene: TRBD1
CDR3 protein: CASSPRDSFPPFNYGYTF
CDR3 DNA: TGTGCCAGCAGCCCCCGGGACAGCTTCCCCCCATTCAACTATGGCTACACCTTC

V gene: TRBV7-9
clone size: -
J gene: TRBJ1-3
D gene: TRBD1
CDR3 protein: CASNYRGLGNTIYF
CDR3 DNA: TGTGCCAGCAACTACAGGGGGCTCGGAAACACCATATATTTT

V gene: TRBV15
clone size: -
J gene: TRBJ1-6
D gene: -
CDR3 protein: CATSRGGNSPLHF
CDR3 DNA: TGTGCCACCAGCAGAGGAGGGAATTCACCCCTCCACTTT

V gene: TRBV13
clone size: -
J gene: TRBJ2-1
D gene: TRBD2
CDR3 protein: CASSLERVAGGGNEQFF
CDR3 DNA: TGTGCCAGCAGCTTAGAACGGGTAGCGGGAGGAGGCAATGAGCAGTTCTTC

V gene: TRBV6-4
clone size: -
J gene: TRBJ2-7
D gene: -
CDR3 protein: CASSDGQGPSYEQYF
CDR3 DNA: TGTGCCAGCAGTGACGGCCAGGGGCCCTCCTACGAGCAGTACTTC

V gene: TRBV2
clone size: once
J gene: TRBJ1-1
D gene: TRBD1
CDR3 protein: CASSMRDRGGTEAFF
CDR3 DNA: TGTGCCAGCAGTATGAGGGACAGGGGAGGCACTGAAGCTTTCTTT

V gene: TRBV7-9
clone size: -
J gene: TRBJ1-6
D gene: TRBD1
CDR3 protein: CASNLGQGVNSPLHF
CDR3 DNA: TGTGCCAGCAACCTCGGACAGGGTGTTAATTCACCCCTCCACTTT

V gene: TRBV4-1
clone size: -
J gene: TRBJ2-1
D gene: -
CDR3 protein: CASSQRWAGGLRFLVNEQFF
CDR3 DNA: TGCGCCAGCAGCCAACGTTGGGCCGGGGGGCTAAGGTTTTTGGTGAATGAGCAGTTCTTC

V gene: TRBV18
clone size: once
J gene: TRBJ1-1
D gene: -
CDR3 protein: CASSPPYIRRTEAFF
CDR3 DNA: TGTGCCAGCTCACCACCCTATATTAGGCGGACTGAAGCTTTCTTT

V gene: TRBV5-5
clone size: -
J gene: TRBJ1-3
D gene: -
CDR3 protein: CASSLGGLGNTIYF
CDR3 DNA: TGTGCCAGCAGCCTCGGGGGGTTGGGAAACACCATATATTTT

V gene: TRBV28
clone size: -
J gene: TRBJ1-1
D gene: TRBD1
CDR3 protein: CASSTQGSGTEAFF
CDR3 DNA: TGTGCCAGCAGTACACAGGGGTCTGGGACTGAAGCTTTCTTT

V gene: TRBV7-2
clone size: -
J gene: TRBJ2-3
D gene: -
CDR3 protein: CASRTTGGADTQYF
CDR3 DNA: TGTGCCAGCAGGACGACTGGCGGGGCAGATACGCAGTATTTT

V gene: TRBV29-1
clone size: -
J gene: TRBJ1-2
D gene: -
CDR3 protein: CSVEDLEHLNYGYTF
CDR3 DNA: TGCAGCGTTGAAGATCTTGAACACCTTAACTATGGCTACACCTTC

V gene: TRBV6-4
clone size: -
J gene: TRBJ2-3
D gene: -
CDR3 protein: CASSDGGGSTDTQYF
CDR3 DNA: TGTGCCAGCAGTGACGGTGGGGGGAGCACAGATACGCAGTATTTT